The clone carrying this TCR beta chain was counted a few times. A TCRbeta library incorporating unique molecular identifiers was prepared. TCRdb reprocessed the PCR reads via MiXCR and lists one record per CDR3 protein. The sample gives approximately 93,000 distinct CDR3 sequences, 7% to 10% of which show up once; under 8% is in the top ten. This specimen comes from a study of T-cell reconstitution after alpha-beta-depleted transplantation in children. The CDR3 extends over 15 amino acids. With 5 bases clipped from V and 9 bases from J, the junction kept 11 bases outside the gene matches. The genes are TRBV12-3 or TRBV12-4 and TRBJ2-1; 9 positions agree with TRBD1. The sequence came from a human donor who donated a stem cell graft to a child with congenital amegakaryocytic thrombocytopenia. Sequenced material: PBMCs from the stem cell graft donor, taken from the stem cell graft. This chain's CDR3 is CASSPSRQGGGEQFF. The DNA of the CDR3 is TGTGCCAGCAGTCCATCCAGACAGGGGGGGGGTGAGCAGTTCTTC.